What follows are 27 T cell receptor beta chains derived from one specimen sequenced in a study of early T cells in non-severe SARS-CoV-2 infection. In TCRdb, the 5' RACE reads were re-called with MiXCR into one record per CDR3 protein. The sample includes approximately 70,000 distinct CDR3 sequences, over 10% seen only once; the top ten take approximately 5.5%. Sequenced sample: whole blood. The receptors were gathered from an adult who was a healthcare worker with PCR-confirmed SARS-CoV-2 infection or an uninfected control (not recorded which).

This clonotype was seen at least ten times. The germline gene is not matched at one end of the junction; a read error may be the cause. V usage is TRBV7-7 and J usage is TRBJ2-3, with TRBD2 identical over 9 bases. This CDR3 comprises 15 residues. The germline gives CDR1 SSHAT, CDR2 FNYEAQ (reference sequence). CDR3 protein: CASSLVAGAPDTQYF. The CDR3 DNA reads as TGTGCTAGCAGCTTAGTAGCGGGAGCTCCAGATACGCAGTATTTT. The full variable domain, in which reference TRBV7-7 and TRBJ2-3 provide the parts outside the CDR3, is GAGVSQSPRYKVTKRGQDVTLRCDPISSHATLYWYQQALGQGPEFLTYFNYEAQPDKSGLPSDRFSAERPEGSISTLTIQRTEQRDSAMYRCASSLVAGAPDTQYFGPGTRLTVL.

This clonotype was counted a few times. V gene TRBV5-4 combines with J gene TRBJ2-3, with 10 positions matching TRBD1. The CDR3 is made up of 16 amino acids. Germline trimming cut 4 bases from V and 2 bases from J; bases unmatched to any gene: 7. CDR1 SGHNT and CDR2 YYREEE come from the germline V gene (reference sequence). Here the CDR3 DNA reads TGTGCCAGCAGCCCCCTAGGGACAGGGGTCACAGATACGCAGTATTTT. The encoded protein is CASSPLGTGVTDTQYF.

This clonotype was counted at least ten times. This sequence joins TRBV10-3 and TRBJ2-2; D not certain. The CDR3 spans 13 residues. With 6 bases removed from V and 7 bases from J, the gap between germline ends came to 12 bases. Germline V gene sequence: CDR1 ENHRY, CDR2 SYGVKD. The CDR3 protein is CAISFDRSGELFF. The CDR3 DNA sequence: TGTGCCATCAGCTTCGACCGCAGCGGGGAGCTGTTTTTT.

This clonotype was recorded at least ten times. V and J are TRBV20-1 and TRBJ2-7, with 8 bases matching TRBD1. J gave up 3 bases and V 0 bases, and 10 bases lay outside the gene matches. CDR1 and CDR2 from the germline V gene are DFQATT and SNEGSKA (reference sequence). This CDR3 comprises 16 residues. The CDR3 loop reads CSARDVATGDFYEQYF. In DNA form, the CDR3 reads TGCAGTGCTAGAGATGTAGCGACAGGGGATTTCTACGAGCAGTACTTC.

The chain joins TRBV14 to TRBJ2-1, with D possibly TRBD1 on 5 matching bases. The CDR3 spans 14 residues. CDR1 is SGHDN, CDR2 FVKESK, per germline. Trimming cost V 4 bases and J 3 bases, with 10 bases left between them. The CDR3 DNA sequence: TGTGCCAGCAGCCTAGGGGCGCGCTACAATGAGCAGTTCTTC. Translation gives CASSLGARYNEQFF.

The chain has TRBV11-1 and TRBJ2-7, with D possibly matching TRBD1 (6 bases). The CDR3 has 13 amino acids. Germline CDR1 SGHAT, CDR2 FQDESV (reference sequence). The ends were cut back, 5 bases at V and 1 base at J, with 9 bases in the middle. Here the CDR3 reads CASSPTGSYEQYF. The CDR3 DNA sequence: TGTGCCAGCAGCCCAACAGGGTCCTACGAGCAGTACTTC.

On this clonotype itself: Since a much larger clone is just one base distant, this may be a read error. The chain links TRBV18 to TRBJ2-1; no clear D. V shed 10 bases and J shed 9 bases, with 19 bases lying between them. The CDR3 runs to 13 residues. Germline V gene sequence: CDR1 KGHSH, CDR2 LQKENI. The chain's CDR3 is CANSPVYESEQFF. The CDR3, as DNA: TGTGCCAACTCGCCGGTCTATGAGTCTGAGCAGTTCTTC.

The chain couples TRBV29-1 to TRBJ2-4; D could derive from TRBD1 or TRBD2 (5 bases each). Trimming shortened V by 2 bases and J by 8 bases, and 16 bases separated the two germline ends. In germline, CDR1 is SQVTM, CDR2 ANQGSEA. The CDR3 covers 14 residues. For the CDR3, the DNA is TGCAGCGTTGAAAGGGCAGCCGTGGGGGACATTCAGTACTTC. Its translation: CSVERAAVGDIQYF.

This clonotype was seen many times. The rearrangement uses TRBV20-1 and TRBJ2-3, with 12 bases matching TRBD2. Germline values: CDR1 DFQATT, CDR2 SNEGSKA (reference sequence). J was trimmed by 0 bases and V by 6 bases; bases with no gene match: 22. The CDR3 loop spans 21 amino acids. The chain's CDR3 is CSATPPPGQWTSGTSTDTQYF. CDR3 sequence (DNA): TGCAGTGCGACTCCACCCCCGGGACAATGGACTAGCGGGACTAGCACAGATACGCAGTATTTT.

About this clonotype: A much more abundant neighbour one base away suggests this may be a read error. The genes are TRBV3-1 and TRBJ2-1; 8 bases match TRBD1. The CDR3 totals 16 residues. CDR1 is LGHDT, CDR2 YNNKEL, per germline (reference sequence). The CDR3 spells CASGQEVETGDNEQFF. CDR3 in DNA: TGTGCCAGCGGCCAAGAGGTTGAGACAGGGGACAATGAGCAGTTCTTC.

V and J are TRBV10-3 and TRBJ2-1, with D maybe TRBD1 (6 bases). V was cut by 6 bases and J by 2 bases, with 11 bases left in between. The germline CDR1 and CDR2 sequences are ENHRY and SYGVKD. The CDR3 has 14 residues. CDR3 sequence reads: CAIRPGDTYNEQFF. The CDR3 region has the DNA TGTGCCATCAGGCCCGGGGACACCTACAATGAGCAGTTCTTC.

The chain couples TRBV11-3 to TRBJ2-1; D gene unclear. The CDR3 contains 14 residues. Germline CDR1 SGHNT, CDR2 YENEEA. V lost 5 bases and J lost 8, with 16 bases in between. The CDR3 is CASSPQASNHEQFF. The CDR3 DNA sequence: TGTGCCAGCAGCCCCCAGGCTAGTAACCATGAGCAGTTCTTC.

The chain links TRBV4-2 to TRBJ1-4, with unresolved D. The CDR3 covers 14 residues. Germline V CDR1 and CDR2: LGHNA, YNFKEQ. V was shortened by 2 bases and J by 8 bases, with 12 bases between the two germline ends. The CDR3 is CASSQYRVAEKLFF. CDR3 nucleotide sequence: TGTGCCAGCAGCCAATATCGGGTCGCCGAAAAACTGTTTTTT.

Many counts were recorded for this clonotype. This chain's CDR3 is CASSQEGHDTDTQYF. The CDR3 DNA follows: TGCGCCAGCAGCCAAGAAGGTCACGACACAGATACGCAGTATTTT. This sequence joins TRBV4-3 and TRBJ2-3; no clear D gene. V was cut by 0 bases and J by 2 bases, with 9 bases left in between. Germline-derived CDR1 and CDR2 are LGHNA and YSLEER. The CDR3 runs to 15 residues.

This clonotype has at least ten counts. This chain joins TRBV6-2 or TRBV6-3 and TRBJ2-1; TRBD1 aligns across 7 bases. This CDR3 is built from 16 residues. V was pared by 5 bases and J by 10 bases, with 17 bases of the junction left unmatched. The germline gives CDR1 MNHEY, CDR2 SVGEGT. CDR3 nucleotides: TGTGCCAGCAGTAAGATCCCAGACAGGGTCTCAACGGAGCAGTTCTTC. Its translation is CASSKIPDRVSTEQFF.

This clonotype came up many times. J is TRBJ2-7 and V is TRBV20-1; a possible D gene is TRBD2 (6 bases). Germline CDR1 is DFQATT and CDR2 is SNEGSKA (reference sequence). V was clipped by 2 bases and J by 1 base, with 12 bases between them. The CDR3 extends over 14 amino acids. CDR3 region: CSARRREESYEQYF. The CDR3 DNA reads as TGCAGTGCTAGAAGGAGGGAAGAGTCCTACGAGCAGTACTTC.

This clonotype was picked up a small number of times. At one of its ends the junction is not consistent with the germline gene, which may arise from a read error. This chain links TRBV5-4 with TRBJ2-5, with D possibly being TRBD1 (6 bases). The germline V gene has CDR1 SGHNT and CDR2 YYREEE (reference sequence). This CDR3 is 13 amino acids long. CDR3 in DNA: TGTGCTAGCAGCCCGGACAGCCAAGAGACCCAGTACTTC. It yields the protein CASSPDSQETQYF.

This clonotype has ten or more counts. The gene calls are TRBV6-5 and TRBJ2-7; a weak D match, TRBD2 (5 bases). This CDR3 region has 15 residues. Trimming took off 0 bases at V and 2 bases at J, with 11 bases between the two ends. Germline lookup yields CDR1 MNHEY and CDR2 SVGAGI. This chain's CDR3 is CASSYSYGETYEQYF. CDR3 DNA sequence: TGTGCCAGCAGTTACTCGTACGGGGAAACCTACGAGCAGTACTTC.

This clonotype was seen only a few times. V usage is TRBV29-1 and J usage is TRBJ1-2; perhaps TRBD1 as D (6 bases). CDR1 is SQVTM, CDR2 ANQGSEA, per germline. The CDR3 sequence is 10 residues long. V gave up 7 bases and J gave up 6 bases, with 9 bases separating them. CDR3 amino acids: CSAGVNGYTF. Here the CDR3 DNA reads TGCAGCGCAGGGGTTAATGGCTACACCTTC.

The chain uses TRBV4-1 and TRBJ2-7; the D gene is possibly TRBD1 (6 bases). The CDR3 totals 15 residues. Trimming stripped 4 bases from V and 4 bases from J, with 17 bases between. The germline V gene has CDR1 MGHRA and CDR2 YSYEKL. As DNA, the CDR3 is TGCGCCAGCAGCCTCGGACAGCCCCTCTGGTACGAGCAGTACTTC. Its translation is CASSLGQPLWYEQYF.

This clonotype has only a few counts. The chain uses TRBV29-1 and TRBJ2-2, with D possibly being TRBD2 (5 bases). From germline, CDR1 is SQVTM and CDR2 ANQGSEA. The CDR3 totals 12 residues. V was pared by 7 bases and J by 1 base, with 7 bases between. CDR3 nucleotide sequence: TGCAGCGGGGGAGAGAACACCGGGGAGCTGTTTTTT. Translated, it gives CSGGENTGELFF.

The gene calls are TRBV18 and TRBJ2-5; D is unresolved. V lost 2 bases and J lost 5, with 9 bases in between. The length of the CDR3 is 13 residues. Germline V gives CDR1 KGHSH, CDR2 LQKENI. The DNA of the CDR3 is TGTGCCAGCTCACCAGGGCTGATGGAGACCCAGTACTTC. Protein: CASSPGLMETQYF.

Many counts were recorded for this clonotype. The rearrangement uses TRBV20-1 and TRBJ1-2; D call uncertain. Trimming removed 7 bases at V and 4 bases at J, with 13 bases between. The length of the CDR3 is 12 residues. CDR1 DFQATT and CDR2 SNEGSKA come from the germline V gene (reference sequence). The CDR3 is CSGFLGFYGYTF. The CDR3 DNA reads TGCAGTGGGTTCTTGGGATTCTATGGCTACACCTTC.

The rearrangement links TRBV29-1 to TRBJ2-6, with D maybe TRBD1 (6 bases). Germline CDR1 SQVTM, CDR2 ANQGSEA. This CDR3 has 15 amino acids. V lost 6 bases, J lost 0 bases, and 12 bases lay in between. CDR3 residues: CSVAGQSSGANVLTF. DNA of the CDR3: TGCAGCGTCGCAGGACAGAGCTCTGGGGCCAACGTCCTGACTTTC.

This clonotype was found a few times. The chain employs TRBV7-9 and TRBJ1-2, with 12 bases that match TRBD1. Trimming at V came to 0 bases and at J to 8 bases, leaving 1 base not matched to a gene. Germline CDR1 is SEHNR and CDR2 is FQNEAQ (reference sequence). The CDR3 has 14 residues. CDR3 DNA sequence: TGTGCCAGCAGCTTAGCCGGGACAGGGGGCGGCTACACCTTC. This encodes CASSLAGTGGGYTF.

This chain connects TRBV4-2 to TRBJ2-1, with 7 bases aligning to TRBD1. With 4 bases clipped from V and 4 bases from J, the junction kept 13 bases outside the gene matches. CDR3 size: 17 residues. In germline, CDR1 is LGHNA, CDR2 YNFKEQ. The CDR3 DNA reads TGTGCCAGCAGCCGACGACAGGGCCCTGTGGGATACAATGAGCAGTTCTTC. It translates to CASSRRQGPVGYNEQFF.

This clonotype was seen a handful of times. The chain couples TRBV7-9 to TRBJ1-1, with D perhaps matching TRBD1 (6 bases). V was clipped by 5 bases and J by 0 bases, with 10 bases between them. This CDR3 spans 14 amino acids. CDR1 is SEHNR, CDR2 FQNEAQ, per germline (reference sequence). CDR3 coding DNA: TGTGCCAGCAGCAAGGGACATTTGAACACTGAAGCTTTCTTT. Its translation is CASSKGHLNTEAFF.